Listed below are T cell receptor beta chains from one sample, sequenced in a study of CD8 T cells in ankylosing spondylitis. MiXCR was run by TCRdb on the 5' RACE reads, yielding one entry per CDR3 protein. The data contain under 400,000 distinct CDR3 sequences, roughly 11% of them singletons. The sample consisted of blood, either unsorted or a sorted T cell fraction (not recorded which). These receptors were obtained from a female donor with ankylosing spondylitis or in good health (not recorded which). Both conserved end residues are part of each CDR3.

J gene,V gene,CDR3 length,CDR3 protein
TRBJ2-7,TRBV28,16,CASSAPPGQGKYEQYF
TRBJ2-2,TRBV5-1,14,CASSFEQTVGELFF
TRBJ2-1,TRBV28,14,CASSLPLPYNEQFF
TRBJ2-3,TRBV7-8,16,CASSLVVGAPTDTQYF
TRBJ1-1,TRBV12-3/TRBV12-4,13,CASSSPANTEAFF
TRBJ2-1,TRBV5-1,16,CASSLAKLAGGGEQFF
TRBJ2-3,TRBV6-5,16,CASSWIGQDSADTQYF
TRBJ2-7,TRBV5-1,13,CASSISGNYEQYF
TRBJ2-2,TRBV20-1,12,CSARGGLGELFF
TRBJ1-2,TRBV20-1,13,CSANTGGAYGYTF
TRBJ1-5,TRBV12-3/TRBV12-4,14,CASSLSGFTQPQHF
TRBJ2-3,TRBV5-1,16,CASSGHRDRGRDTQYF
TRBJ1-1,TRBV12-3/TRBV12-4,13,CANSLQGGTEAFF
TRBJ1-5,TRBV20-1,16,CCAKGQRTGMDQPQHF
TRBJ2-1,TRBV12-3/TRBV12-4,16,CASSFIPGTGDNEQFF
TRBJ1-1,TRBV5-1,14,CASSLDTGGTEAFF
TRBJ2-2,TRBV12-3/TRBV12-4,15,CASSPQGPNTGELFF
TRBJ1-2,TRBV5-4,13,CASSLAGGVGYTF
TRBJ2-7,TRBV7-2,12,CASGPSSYEQYF
TRBJ1-1,TRBV5-1,15,CASSLQRGANTEAFF
TRBJ1-1,TRBV12-3/TRBV12-4,14,CASTTRQGRTEAFF
TRBJ2-5,TRBV7-2,15,CASSLGVVIQETQYF
TRBJ2-2,TRBV11-2,14,CASSLGQGSGELFF
TRBJ2-5,TRBV5-1,10,CASIQETQYF
TRBJ2-1,TRBV3-1,17,CASSQLAGARSYNEQFF
TRBJ2-1,TRBV7-2,13,CASSYGQWSEQFF
TRBJ2-7,TRBV6-2/TRBV6-3,17,CASSRPGWGLNSYEQYF
TRBJ1-4,TRBV4-2,14,CASSQGRLNEKLFF
TRBJ2-4,TRBV20-1,16,CSARATTGSGSSIQYF
TRBJ2-3,TRBV30,15,CAWSVHVLNTDTQYF
TRBJ1-1,TRBV6-1,15,CASIRDRSMNTEAFF
TRBJ1-1,TRBV12-3/TRBV12-4,15,CASSGYREGNTEAFF
TRBJ2-3,TRBV20-1,13,CSARLGGTDTQYF
TRBJ1-5,TRBV7-6,15,CASSLGTGRNQPQHF
TRBJ1-5,TRBV20-1,14,CSASQGSSNQPQHF
TRBJ1-6,TRBV20-1,13,CSAGDGLGSPLHF
TRBJ2-3,TRBV2,16,CASRLRSGSRVDTQYF
TRBJ1-1,TRBV25-1,17,CASSELLLGTRNTEAFF
TRBJ1-1,TRBV5-1,14,CASSLLQQNTEAFF
TRBJ1-5,TRBV7-9,15,CASSGKGQVPGPQHF
TRBJ1-2,TRBV28,13,CASSSGANYGYTF
TRBJ2-3,TRBV10-3,15,CAIWPGDRGGDTQYF
TRBJ2-6,TRBV15,14,CATSIKTGANVLTF
TRBJ2-7,TRBV20-1,11,CSARGRWEQYF
TRBJ2-7,TRBV6-2/TRBV6-3,15,CASSSTRDFSYEQYF